The clone carrying this TCR beta chain was seen only a few times. Its antigen is unknown. This entry belongs to a study of response to subunit inactivated influenza vaccine. Study-wide points: The authors proposed limited new T cell recruitment per seasonal influenza vaccination.

Each CDR3 protein gets one entry after TCRdb re-called the RT-PCR reads with MiXCR. The sample shows some 600,000 distinct CDR3 sequences, around 15% of them seen only once. This CDR3 region has 15 residues. Specimen: PBMCs from blood, collected roughly 15 days before vaccination. The chain links TRBV21-1 to TRBJ2-4; no check of the table's D call, TRBD2, against the DNA was made. TRBV21-1 is a known pseudogene. The receptor was derived from a man aged 50 to 60 who received an inactivated influenza vaccine. The CDR3 reads CASSKVGGVKNIQYF. The CDR3 coding sequence is TGTGCCAGCAGCAAAGTCGGCGGGGTCAAAAACATTCAGTACTTC.